This TCR beta chain was identified in a study of CD8 T cells in Susac syndrome. Random hexamers were used to reverse transcribe the RNA input (roughly 0.5 to 1 ug). A multiplex approach, immunoSEQ multiplex PCR, amplified TCR beta CDR3 across 54 Vbeta and 13 Jbeta. TCRdb analysed the immunoSEQ multiplex PCR reads with MiXCR anew, one entry per CDR3 protein. The sample shows some 190,000 distinct CDR3 sequences, roughly 95% of them seen only once. This CDR3 has 13 amino acids. The ends were cut back, 1 base at V and 7 bases at J, with 8 bases in the middle. The germline gives CDR1 LGHDT, CDR2 YNNKEL (reference sequence).

This TCR was recovered from a human donor in good health. Sequencing was done on a sample of CD4+ T cells from PBMCs. The rearrangement joins TRBV3-1 to TRBJ2-1; D is unresolved. This CDR3 reads CASSQVDGNEQFF. The CDR3 nucleotides read TGTGCCAGCAGCCAAGTCGACGGTAATGAGCAGTTCTTC.